The clone carrying this T cell receptor (beta chain) was recorded many times. The data were taken from a study of regulatory T cells in long-lasting Graves disease. CDR1 and CDR2 from the germline V gene are GTSNPN and SVGIG (reference sequence). V lost 8 bases to trimming and J lost 1 base, with 10 bases between them. The CDR3 runs 12 residues. Through Arm-PCR of CDR3 regions and iRepertoire HTBI primers, TCR beta libraries were built. TCRdb redid the calling of the multiplex PCR reads with MiXCR, one entry per CDR3 protein. The table shows 400,000 to 500,000 distinct CDR3 sequences, with just under 15% occurring only once. Noted time point: newly diagnosed GD, antithyroid drugs for less than 3 months. With RNA extracted from PBMCs as input, the TCR library was made. Patients came from an endocrinology department in Xi'an, China. These same records also appear under a second study, on T cells in Graves' hyperthyroidism and ophthalmopathy. From that second work: Blood also contained most expanded thyroid clonotypes above 0.001.

V usage is TRBV30 and J usage is TRBJ2-3, with a tentative D call TRBD2 (5 bases). The sequenced sample was peripheral blood mononuclear cells (PBMCs), obtained at new diagnosis, from a patient treated with antithyroid drugs. The origin of this receptor is a woman in her thirties with Graves disease. CDR3 residues: CARTGGTDTQYF. In DNA form, the CDR3 reads TGTGCCCGGACCGGGGGCACAGATACGCAGTATTTT.